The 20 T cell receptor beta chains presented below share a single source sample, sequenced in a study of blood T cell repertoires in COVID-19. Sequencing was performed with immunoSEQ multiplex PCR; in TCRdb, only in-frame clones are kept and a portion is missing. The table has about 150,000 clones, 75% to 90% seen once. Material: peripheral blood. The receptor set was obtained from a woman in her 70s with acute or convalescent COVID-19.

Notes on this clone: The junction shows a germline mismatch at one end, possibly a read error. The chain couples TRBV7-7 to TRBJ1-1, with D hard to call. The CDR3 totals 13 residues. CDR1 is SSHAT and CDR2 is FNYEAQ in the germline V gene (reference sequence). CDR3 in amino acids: CASSPVANTEAFF. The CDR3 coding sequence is TGTGCTAGCAGCCCAGTAGCGAACACTGAAGCTTTCTTT.

CDR3 residues: CASSLRTGEVTDTQYF. CDR3 coding DNA: TGCGCCAGCAGCCTCCGGACAGGGGAGGTCACAGATACGCAGTATTTT. The genes are TRBV4-1 and TRBJ2-3; 9 nucleotides match TRBD1. The ends lost 4 bases at V and 2 bases at J; junction bases unmatched: 7. The CDR3 is 16 residues long. In germline, CDR1 is MGHRA, CDR2 YSYEKL.

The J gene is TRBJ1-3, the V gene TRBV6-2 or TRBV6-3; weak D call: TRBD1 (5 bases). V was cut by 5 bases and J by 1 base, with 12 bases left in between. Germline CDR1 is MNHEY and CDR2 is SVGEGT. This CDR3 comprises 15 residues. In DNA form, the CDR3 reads TGTGCCAGCAGTCAAGGGGTCTTATCTGGAAACACCATATATTTT. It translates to CASSQGVLSGNTIYF.

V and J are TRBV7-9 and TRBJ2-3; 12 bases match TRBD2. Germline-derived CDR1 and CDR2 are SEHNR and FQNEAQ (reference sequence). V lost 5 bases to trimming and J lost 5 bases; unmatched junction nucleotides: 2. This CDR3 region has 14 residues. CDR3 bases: TGTGCCAGCAGCCCTAGCGGGGGGGGAGATACGCAGTATTTT. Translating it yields CASSPSGGGDTQYF.

The CDR3 is CASGSGQASQETQYF. The CDR3 DNA is TGTGCCAGCGGTTCGGGACAGGCGTCTCAAGAGACCCAGTACTTC. The chain employs TRBV7-9 and TRBJ2-5; the match to TRBD1 covers 8 bases. Looked up from germline, CDR1 is SEHNR and CDR2 is FQNEAQ (reference sequence). With 8 bases clipped from V and 2 bases from J, the junction kept 10 bases outside the gene matches. This CDR3 has 15 residues.

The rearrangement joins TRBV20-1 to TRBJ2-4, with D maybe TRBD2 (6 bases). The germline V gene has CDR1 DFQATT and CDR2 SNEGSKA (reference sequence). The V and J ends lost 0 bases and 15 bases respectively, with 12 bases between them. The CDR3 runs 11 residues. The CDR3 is CSARDLRGGYF. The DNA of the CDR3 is TGCAGTGCTAGAGATCTGCGGGGTGGGTACTTC.

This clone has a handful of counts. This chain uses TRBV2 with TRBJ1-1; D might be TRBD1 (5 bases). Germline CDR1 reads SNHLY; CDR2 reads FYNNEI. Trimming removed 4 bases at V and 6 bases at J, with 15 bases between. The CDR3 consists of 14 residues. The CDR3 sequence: CASSVAQGRSEAFF. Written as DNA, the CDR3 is TGTGCCAGCAGTGTGGCCCAGGGCCGCTCTGAAGCTTTCTTT.

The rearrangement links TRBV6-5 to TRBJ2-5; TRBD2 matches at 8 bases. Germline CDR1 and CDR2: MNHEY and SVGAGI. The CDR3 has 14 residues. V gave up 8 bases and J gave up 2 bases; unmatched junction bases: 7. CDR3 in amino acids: CASCTGGVQETQYF. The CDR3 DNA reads TGTGCCAGCTGTACCGGGGGGGTTCAAGAGACCCAGTACTTC.

For the CDR3, the DNA is TGTGCCAGCAGTTTGAGGGGGGAGACCCAGTACTTC. It encodes CASSLRGETQYF. The chain is built from TRBV12-3 or TRBV12-4 and TRBJ2-5, with D possibly being TRBD1 (6 bases). The CDR3 is made up of 12 amino acids. V lost 3 bases, J lost 5 bases, and 7 bases lay in between.

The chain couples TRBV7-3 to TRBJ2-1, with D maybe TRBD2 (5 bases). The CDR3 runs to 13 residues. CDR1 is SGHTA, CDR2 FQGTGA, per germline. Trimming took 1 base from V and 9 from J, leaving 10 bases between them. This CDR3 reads CASSLSARGEQFF. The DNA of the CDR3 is TGTGCCAGCAGCTTAAGTGCCCGGGGTGAGCAGTTCTTC.

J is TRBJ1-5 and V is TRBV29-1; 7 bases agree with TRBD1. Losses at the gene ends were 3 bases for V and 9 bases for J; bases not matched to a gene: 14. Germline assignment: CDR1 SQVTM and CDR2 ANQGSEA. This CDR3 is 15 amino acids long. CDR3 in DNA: TGCAGCGTTGAGGTGGGTCAGGGGGGCGCTGGGCCCCAGCATTTT. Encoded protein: CSVEVGQGGAGPQHF.

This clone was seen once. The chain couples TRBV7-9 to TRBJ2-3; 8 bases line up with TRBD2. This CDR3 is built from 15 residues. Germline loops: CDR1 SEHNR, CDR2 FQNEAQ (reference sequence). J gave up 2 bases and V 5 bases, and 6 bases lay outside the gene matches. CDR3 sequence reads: CASSAKLAVTDTQYF. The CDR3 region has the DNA TGTGCCAGCAGCGCCAAACTAGCGGTCACAGATACGCAGTATTTT.

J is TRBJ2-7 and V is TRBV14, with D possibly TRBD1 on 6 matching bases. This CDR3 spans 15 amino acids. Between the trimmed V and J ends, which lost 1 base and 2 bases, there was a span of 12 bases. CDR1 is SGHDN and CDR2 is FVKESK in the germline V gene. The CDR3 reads CASSQGSGVTYEQYF. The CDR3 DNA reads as TGTGCCAGCAGCCAAGGTTCAGGGGTTACCTACGAGCAGTACTTC. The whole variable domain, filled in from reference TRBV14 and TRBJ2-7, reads EAGVTQFPSHSVIEKGQTVTLRCDPISGHDNLYWYRRVMGKEIKFLLHFVKESKQDESGMPNNRFLAERTGGTYSTLKVQPAELEDSGVYFCASSQGSGVTYEQYFGPGTRLTVT.

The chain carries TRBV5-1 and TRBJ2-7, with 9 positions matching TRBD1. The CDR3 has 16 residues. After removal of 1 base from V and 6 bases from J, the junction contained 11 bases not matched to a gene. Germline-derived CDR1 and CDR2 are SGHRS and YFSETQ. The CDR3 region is CASSLTTGTGPLEQYF. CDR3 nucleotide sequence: TGCGCCAGCAGCTTGACCACCGGGACAGGGCCGCTCGAGCAGTACTTC.

CDR3 residues: CASSVDEGRSTEAFF. CDR3 sequence (DNA): TGTGCCAGCAGCGTAGATGAGGGTCGGAGCACTGAAGCTTTCTTT. The V call is TRBV9, the J call TRBJ1-1; D not resolved. The CDR3 covers 15 residues. The V end was cut by 0 bases, the J end by 4 bases, with 13 bases between. The germline gives CDR1 SGDLS, CDR2 YYNGEE.

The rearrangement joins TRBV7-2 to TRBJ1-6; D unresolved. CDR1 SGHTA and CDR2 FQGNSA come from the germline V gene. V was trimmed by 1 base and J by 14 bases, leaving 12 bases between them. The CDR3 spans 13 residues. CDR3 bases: TGTGCCAGCAGCTTAGAGGGAGGGAGGGCCCTCCACTTT. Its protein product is CASSLEGGRALHF. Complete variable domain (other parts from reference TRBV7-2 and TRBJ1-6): GAGVSQSPSNKVTEKGKDVELRCDPISGHTALYWYRQSLGQGLEFLIYFQGNSAPDKSGLPSDRFSAERTGGSVSTLTIQRTQQEDSAVYLCASSLEGGRALHFGNGTRLTVT.

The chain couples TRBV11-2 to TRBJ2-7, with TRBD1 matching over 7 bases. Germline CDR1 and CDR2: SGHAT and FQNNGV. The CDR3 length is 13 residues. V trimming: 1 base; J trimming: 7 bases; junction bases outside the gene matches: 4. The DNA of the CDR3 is TGTGCCAGCAGCTTAGGTAGACAGGGAGAGCAGTACGTC. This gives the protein CASSLGRQGEQYV.

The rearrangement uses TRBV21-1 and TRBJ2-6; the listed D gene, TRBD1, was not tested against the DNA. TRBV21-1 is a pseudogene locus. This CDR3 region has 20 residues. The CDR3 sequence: CASSKARQGLTLSGANVLTF. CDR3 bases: TGTGCCAGCAGCAAAGCAAGACAGGGTTTGACTCTGTCTGGGGCCAACGTCCTGACTTTC.

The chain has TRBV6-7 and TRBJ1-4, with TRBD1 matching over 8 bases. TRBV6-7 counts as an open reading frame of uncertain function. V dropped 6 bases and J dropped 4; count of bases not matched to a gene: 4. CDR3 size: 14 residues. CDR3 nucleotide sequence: TGTGCCAGCAGCCGTGACAGGGGTAATGAAAAACTGTTTTTT. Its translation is CASSRDRGNEKLFF.

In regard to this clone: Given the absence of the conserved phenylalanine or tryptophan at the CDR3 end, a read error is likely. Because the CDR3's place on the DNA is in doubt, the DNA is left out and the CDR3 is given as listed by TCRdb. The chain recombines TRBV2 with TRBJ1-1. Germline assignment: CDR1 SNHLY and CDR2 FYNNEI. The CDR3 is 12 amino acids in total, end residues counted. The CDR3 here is CASSERYESFYV.